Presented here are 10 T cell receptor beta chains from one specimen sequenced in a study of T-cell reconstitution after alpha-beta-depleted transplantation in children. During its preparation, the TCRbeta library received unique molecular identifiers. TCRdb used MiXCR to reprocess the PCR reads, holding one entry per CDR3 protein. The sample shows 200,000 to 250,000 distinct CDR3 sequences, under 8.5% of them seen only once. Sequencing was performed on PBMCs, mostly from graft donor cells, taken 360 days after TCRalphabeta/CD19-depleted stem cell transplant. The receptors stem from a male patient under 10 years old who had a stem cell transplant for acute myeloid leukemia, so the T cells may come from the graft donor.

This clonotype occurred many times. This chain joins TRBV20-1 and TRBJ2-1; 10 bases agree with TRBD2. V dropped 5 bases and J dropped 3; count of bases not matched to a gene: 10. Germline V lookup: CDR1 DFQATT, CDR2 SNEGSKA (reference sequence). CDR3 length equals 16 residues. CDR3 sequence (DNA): TGCAGTGCTGACGCTAGCGGGAGAACCTACTACAATGAGCAGTTCTTC. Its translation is CSADASGRTYYNEQFF.

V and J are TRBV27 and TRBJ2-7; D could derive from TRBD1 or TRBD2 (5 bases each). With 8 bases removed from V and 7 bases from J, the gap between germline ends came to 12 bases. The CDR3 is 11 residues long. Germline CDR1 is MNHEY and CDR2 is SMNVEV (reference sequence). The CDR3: CASAAEGEQYF. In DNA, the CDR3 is TGTGCCAGCGCGGCAGAGGGGGAGCAGTACTTC.

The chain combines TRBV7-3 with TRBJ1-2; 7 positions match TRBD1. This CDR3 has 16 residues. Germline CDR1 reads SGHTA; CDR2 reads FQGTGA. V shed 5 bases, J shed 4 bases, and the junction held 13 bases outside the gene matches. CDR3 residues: CASSPRQGGAVYGYTF. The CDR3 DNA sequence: TGTGCCAGCAGCCCCCGACAGGGAGGTGCCGTCTATGGCTACACCTTC.

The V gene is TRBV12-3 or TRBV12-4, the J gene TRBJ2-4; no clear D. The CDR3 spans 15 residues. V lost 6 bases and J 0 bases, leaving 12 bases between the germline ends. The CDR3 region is CASRGSARAKNIQYF. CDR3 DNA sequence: TGTGCCAGCAGGGGCTCCGCTCGAGCCAAAAACATTCAGTACTTC.

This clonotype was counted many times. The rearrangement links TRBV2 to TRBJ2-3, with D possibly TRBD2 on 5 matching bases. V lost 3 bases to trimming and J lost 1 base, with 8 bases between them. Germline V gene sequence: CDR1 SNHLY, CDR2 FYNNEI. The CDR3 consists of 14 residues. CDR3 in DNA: TGTGCCAGCAGTGATCGAGGGCGCACAGATACGCAGTATTTT. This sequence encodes CASSDRGRTDTQYF.

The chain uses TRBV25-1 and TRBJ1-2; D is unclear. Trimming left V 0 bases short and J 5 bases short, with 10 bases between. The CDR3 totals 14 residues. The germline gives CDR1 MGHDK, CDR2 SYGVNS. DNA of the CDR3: TGTGCCAGCAGTGAATACGGCTTACGTTATGGCTACACCTTC. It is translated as CASSEYGLRYGYTF.

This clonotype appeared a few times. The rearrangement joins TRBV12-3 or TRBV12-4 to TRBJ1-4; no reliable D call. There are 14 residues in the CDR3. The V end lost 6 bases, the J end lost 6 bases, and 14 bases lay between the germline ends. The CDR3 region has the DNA TGTGCCAGCAGCCTAGACAACATCGATGAAAAACTGTTTTTT. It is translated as CASSLDNIDEKLFF.

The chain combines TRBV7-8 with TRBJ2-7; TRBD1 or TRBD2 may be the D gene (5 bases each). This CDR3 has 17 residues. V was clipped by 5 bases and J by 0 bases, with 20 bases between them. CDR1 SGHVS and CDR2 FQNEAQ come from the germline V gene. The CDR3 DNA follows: TGTGCCAGCAGCCCCCTCGCACTGGGGGTAAGCTCCTACGAGCAGTACGTC. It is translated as CASSPLALGVSSYEQYV.

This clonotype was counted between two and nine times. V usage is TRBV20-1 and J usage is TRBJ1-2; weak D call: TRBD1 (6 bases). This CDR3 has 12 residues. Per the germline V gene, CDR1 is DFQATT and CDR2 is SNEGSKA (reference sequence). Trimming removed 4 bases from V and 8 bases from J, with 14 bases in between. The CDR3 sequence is CSATKGGLGYTF. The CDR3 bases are TGCAGTGCTACGAAGGGGGGGCTAGGCTACACCTTC.

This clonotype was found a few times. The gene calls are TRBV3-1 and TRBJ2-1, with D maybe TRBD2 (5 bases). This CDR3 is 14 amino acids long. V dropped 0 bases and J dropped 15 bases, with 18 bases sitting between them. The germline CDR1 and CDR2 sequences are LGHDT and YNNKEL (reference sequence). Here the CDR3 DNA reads TGTGCCAGCAGCCAAGAGGCCCTGGGTGTAGCGTTGTTCTTC. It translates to CASSQEALGVALFF.